This T cell receptor (beta chain) derives from a study of shared clonotypes between healthy human individuals. There are 15 residues in the CDR3. Trimming left V 4 bases short and J 5 bases short, with 13 bases between. CDR1 SGHNT and CDR2 YYREEE come from the germline V gene (reference sequence). Notes on this clone: The target antigen is unknown.

A deep-level run was used for the assay. TCRdb's table, derived via immunoSEQ multiplex PCR, lists solely in-frame clones and lacks some. In the table there are nearly 1 million clones, 76% of which are singletons. The study enrolled healthy HIV-negative adults without recent acute infections or vaccinations as donors. General observations from the study: Depth was large, yet rarefaction showed that sorted-subset sequencing was incomplete. The authors expected sequencing depth to affect clonotype sharing among donors.

V gene TRBV5-4 combines with J gene TRBJ2-6, with D possibly TRBD1 on 6 matching bases. Sequenced material: memory CD4+ T cells sorted from blood. The sample's subset: CD45RA-negative fraction. This clonotype originated in a young man in good health. This chain's CDR3 is CASSPDSPRANVLTF. The CDR3 DNA sequence: TGTGCCAGCAGCCCGGACAGCCCGCGGGCCAACGTCCTGACTTTC.